A selection of T cell receptor beta chains follows, all from one sample in a study of CD8+CD57+ T cells in acquired aplastic anemia. MiXCR was run by TCRdb on the reads, yielding one entry per CDR3 protein. The table includes 150,000 to 170,000 distinct CDR3 sequences, 40% to 65% detected once. What was sequenced was sorted CD4+, CD8+, or CD8+CD57+ T cells (not recorded which) from PBMCs. The receptors derive from a human donor with aplastic anemia. CDR3s include the opening cysteine and the closing phenylalanine or tryptophan. A D gene is named only where the DNA matches it firmly. Rows may omit the clone size; those that give it use once, few, many or a size class.

>14|TRBJ2-5|few|TRBD1|TRBV20-1
TGCAGTGCCCGGGACAGGGCGCGCGGGGAGACCCAGTACTTC
CSARDRARGETQYF
>16|TRBJ2-7|many|TRBD1|TRBV29-1
TGCAGCGTTGGCTCCGCAGGGACAGCCTTTGAAGTCGAGCAGTACTTC
CSVGSAGTAFEVEQYF
>13|TRBJ1-1|-|-|TRBV10-3
TGTGCCATCAGTGTGGACAGGAACACTGAAGCTTTCTTT
CAISVDRNTEAFF
>15|TRBJ2-7|many|-|TRBV5-8
TGTGCCAGCAGCTTGGATGACAGCAGCTCCTACGAGCAGTACTTC
CASSLDDSSSYEQYF
>15|TRBJ2-3|-|-|TRBV4-2
TGTGCCAGCAGCCCGAGGGGGGGTGGCACAGATACGCAGTATTTT
CASSPRGGGTDTQYF
>18|TRBJ1-2|many|TRBD1|TRBV11-2
TGTGCCAGCAGCTTACGGGGACAGGGTATCGATCCTAACTATGGCTACACCTTC
CASSLRGQGIDPNYGYTF
>11|TRBJ1-1|once|-|TRBV20-1
TGCAGTGCCAACTCCCGACCTGAAGCTTTCTTT
CSANSRPEAFF
>16|TRBJ2-7|-|TRBD1|TRBV19
TGTGCCAGTAGTACCACGGGACAGGGGGCGAAGAACGAGCAGTACTTC
CASSTTGQGAKNEQYF
>13|TRBJ1-5|-|-|TRBV19
TGTGCCAGTAGCGGGACGGTAAATCAGCCCCAGCATTTT
CASSGTVNQPQHF
>12|TRBJ1-1|-|-|TRBV12-3/TRBV12-4
TGTGCCAGCAGTCCAGGGGCCCTTGAAGCTTTCTTT
CASSPGALEAFF
>15|TRBJ2-7|-|TRBD2|TRBV10-3
TGTGCCATCAGGGACGTAGCGGGGGGGGGCTACGAGCAGTACTTC
CAIRDVAGGGYEQYF
>11|TRBJ1-2|-|-|TRBV24-1
TGTGCCACCAGTGACATTGGTGGCTACACCTTC
CATSDIGGYTF
>17|TRBJ2-2|many|TRBD1|TRBV11-2
TGTGCCAGCAGCTTAGATCGAGGGGGCGCGGTCGCCGGGGAGCTGTTTTTT
CASSLDRGGAVAGELFF
>15|TRBJ2-3|many|-|TRBV13
TGTGCCAGCAGCATTTTCGGCGAGGTCATCGATACGCAGTATTTT
CASSIFGEVIDTQYF
>13|TRBJ1-2|-|-|TRBV5-1
TGCGCCAGCAGCTTGGCTGGTTACTATGGCTACACCTTC
CASSLAGYYGYTF
>15|TRBJ2-1|-|-|TRBV29-1
TGCAGCGTAGGGACTCAAAGTACCGCCTACAATGAGCAGTTCTTC
CSVGTQSTAYNEQFF
>15|TRBJ2-5|many|-|TRBV24-1
TGTGCCACCAGTGATTCCAGGGTAGGGTGGGAGACCCAGTACTTC
CATSDSRVGWETQYF
>14|TRBJ1-2|many|TRBD1|TRBV5-1
TGCGCCAGCCGACCCCCGACAGGGGCAAATGGCTACACCTTC
CASRPPTGANGYTF
>17|TRBJ2-1|many|TRBD2|TRBV12-3/TRBV12-4
TGTGCCAGCAGTTCGACTAGCGGGGGACCAGCGTCCAATGAGCAGTTCTTC
CASSSTSGGPASNEQFF
>13|TRBJ1-1|many|-|TRBV12-3/TRBV12-4
TGTGCCAGCAGTCTATACGCCACCACTGAAGCTTTCTTT
CASSLYATTEAFF
>15|TRBJ1-4|-|TRBD1|TRBV10-3
TGTGCCATCAGTGAGTTGACAGGGGGGCAGGAAAAACTGTTTTTT
CAISELTGGQEKLFF
>14|TRBJ2-7|-|TRBD2|TRBV12-3/TRBV12-4
TGTGCCAGCAGCCTTGACGGGACTAGCGTCGAGCAGTACTTC
CASSLDGTSVEQYF
>14|TRBJ1-6|-|TRBD1|TRBV10-3
TGTGCCACGCGGGGGGACAGGGGAAATTCCCCCCTCCACTTT
CATRGDRGNSPLHF
>14|TRBJ1-1|-|-|TRBV10-3
TGTGCCATAAGGGGGAGAGGGGAGAACACTGAAGCTTTCTTT
CAIRGRGENTEAFF
>13|TRBJ2-1|many|-|TRBV19
TGTGCCAGTAGTATGGTAAGGGGAAATGAGCAGTTCTTC
CASSMVRGNEQFF
>14|TRBJ1-1|-|TRBD1|TRBV7-2
TGTGCCAGCAGCCGGGACAGCCGAAACACTGAAGCTTTCTTT
CASSRDSRNTEAFF
>13|TRBJ2-1|-|-|TRBV4-1
TGCGCCAGCAGCCAAGAGACGATAAATGAGCAGTTCTTC
CASSQETINEQFF
>15|TRBJ1-5|-|-|TRBV4-1
TGCGCCAGCAGCCAAGCCCCACAAGGAGGACAGCCCCAGCATTTT
CASSQAPQGGQPQHF
>13|TRBJ1-1|-|TRBD1|TRBV7-2
TGTGCCAGCAGCTCAGGGACAGTGCCTGAAGCTTTCTTT
CASSSGTVPEAFF
>16|TRBJ2-3|many|-|TRBV7-8
TGTGCCAGCAGCCCCCTCGCCCTAGAGGGCACAGATACGCAGTATTTT
CASSPLALEGTDTQYF
>14|TRBJ2-7|few|-|TRBV20-1
TGCAGTGCTTTCTCGGGCCAGGGCACCTACGAGCAGTACTTC
CSAFSGQGTYEQYF
>15|TRBJ2-1|-|TRBD2|TRBV20-1
TGCAGTGCTAGATCGAGGGGACTAGATTACGGCGAGCAGTTCTTC
CSARSRGLDYGEQFF
>14|TRBJ1-2|-|TRBD1|TRBV15
TGTGCCACCAGCAGACAGGGACAGGGGAATGGCTACACCTTC
CATSRQGQGNGYTF
>10|TRBJ2-5|-|-|TRBV29-1
TGCAGCGTCCAGGGAGAGACCCAGTACTTC
CSVQGETQYF
>15|TRBJ1-2|-|TRBD1|TRBV2
TGTGCCAGCAGTCAACAGGGGGCGCAGAGCTATGGCTACACCTTC
CASSQQGAQSYGYTF
>11|TRBJ2-3|-|-|TRBV9
TGTGCCAGCAGCGTAGATGGTACGCAGTATTTT
CASSVDGTQYF
>14|TRBJ2-2|once|TRBD1|TRBV5-1
TGCGCCAGCAAGGGACAGGAGAACACCGGGGAGCTGTTTTTT
CASKGQENTGELFF
>16|TRBJ1-2|-|-|TRBV20-1
TGCAGTGCTAGAGATCCCCTACGGGGGGACAACTATGGCTACACCTTC
CSARDPLRGDNYGYTF
>11|TRBJ1-1|many|-|TRBV19
TGTGCCAGTAGAACTAACGGGGGAGCTTTCTTT
CASRTNGGAFF
>12|TRBJ1-5|once|-|TRBV20-1
TGCAGTGCCCTACAGGGTAGGCAGCCCCAGCATTTT
CSALQGRQPQHF